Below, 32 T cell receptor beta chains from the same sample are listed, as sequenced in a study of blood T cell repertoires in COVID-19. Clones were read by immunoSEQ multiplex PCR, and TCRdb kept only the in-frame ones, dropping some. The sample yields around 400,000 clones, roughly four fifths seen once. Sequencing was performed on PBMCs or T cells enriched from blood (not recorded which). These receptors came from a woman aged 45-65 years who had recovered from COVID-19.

CDR3 protein: CASSPGLHSYEQYF. CDR3 sequence (DNA): TGTGCCAGCAGCCCGGGACTGCACTCCTACGAGCAGTACTTC. The chain has TRBV5-4 and TRBJ2-7; D is possibly TRBD2 (6 bases). CDR3 length: 14 residues. From germline, CDR1 is SGHNT and CDR2 YYREEE (reference sequence). V gave up 4 bases and J gave up 0 bases, with 11 bases separating them.

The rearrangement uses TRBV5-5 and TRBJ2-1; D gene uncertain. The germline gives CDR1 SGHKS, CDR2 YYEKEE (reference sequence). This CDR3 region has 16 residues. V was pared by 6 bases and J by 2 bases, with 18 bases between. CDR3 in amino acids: CASNHPGNRTYNEQFF. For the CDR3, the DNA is TGTGCCAGCAATCACCCGGGTAACCGGACCTACAATGAGCAGTTCTTC.

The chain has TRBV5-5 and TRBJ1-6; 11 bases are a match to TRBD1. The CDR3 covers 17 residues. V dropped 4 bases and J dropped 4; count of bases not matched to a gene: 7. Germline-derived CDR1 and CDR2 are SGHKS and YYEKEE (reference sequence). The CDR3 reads CASSPWDRGEYNSPLHF. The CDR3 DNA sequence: TGTGCCAGCAGCCCCTGGGACAGGGGGGAATATAATTCACCCCTCCACTTT.

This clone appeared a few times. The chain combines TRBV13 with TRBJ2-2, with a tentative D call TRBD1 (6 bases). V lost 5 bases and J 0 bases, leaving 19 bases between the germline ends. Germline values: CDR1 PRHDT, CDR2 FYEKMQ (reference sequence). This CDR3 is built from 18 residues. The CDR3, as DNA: TGTGCCAGCAGCCTATACGGGACACGGAGCGCGAACACCGGGGAGCTGTTTTTT. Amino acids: CASSLYGTRSANTGELFF.

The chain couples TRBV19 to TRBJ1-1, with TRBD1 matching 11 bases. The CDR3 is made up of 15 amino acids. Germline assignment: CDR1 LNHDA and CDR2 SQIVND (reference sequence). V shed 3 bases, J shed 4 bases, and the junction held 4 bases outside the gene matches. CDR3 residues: CASSMDRGRVTEAFF. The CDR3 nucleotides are TGTGCCAGTAGTATGGACAGGGGGCGGGTCACTGAAGCTTTCTTT.

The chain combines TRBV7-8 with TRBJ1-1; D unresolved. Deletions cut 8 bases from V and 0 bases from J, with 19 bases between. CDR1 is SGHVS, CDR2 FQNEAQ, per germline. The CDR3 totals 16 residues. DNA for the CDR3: TGTGCCAGCGGGAGGGAGGCCTCGGGAGTGAACACTGAAGCTTTCTTT. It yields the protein CASGREASGVNTEAFF. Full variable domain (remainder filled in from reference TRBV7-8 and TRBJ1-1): GAGVSQSPRYKVAKRGQDVALRCDPISGHVSLFWYQQALGQGPEFLTYFQNEAQLDKSGLPSDRFFAERPEGSVSTLKIQRTQQEDSAVYLCASGREASGVNTEAFFGQGTRLTVV.

In DNA form, the CDR3 reads TGTGCCAGCAGCTTAAGGGACAGGGGATTAGGGGCAACTAATGAAAAACTGTTTTTT. This gives the protein CASSLRDRGLGATNEKLFF. The chain couples TRBV7-3 to TRBJ1-4, with 10 positions matching TRBD1. The germline V gene encodes CDR1 SGHTA and CDR2 FQGTGA. V shed 1 base, J shed 0 bases, and the junction held 8 bases outside the gene matches. The CDR3 spans 19 residues.

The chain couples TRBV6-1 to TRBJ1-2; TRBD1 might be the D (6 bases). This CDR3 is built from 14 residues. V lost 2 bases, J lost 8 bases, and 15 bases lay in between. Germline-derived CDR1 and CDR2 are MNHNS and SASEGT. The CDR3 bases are TGTGCCAGCAGTGAATCGGGACACTCCGGCGGCTACACCTTC. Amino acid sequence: CASSESGHSGGYTF.

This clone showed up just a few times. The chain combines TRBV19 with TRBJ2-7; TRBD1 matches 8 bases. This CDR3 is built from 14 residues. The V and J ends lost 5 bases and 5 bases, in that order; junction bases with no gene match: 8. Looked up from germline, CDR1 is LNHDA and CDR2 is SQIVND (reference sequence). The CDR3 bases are TGTGCCAGTAGTTCGCCCAGGGGGCTTGACGAGCAGTACTTC. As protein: CASSSPRGLDEQYF.

CDR3 sequence reads: CASSIDRGNEAFF. The CDR3 region has the DNA TGTGCCAGTAGTATCGACAGGGGGAATGAAGCTTTCTTT. The rearrangement links TRBV19 to TRBJ1-1; 9 bases are shared with TRBD1. The trim removed 3 bases at V and 7 bases at J, leaving 3 bases unmatched. There are 13 residues in the CDR3. Looked up from germline, CDR1 is LNHDA and CDR2 is SQIVND (reference sequence).

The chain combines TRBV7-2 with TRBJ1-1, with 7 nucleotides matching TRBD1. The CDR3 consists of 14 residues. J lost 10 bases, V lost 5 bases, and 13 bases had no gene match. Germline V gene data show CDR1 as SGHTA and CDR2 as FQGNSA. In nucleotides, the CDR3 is TGTGCCAGCAGCGCAATGACAGGGCGCGGCGGAGCTTTCTTT. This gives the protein CASSAMTGRGGAFF.

This chain's CDR3 is CASSLREPGANVLTF. CDR3 in DNA: TGTGCCAGCAGCTTGAGAGAGCCAGGGGCCAACGTCCTGACTTTC. The gene calls are TRBV5-4 and TRBJ2-6; D remains ambiguous. The CDR3 has 15 amino acids. Germline assignment: CDR1 SGHNT and CDR2 YYREEE (reference sequence). Trimming removed 1 base at V and 4 bases at J, with 9 bases between.

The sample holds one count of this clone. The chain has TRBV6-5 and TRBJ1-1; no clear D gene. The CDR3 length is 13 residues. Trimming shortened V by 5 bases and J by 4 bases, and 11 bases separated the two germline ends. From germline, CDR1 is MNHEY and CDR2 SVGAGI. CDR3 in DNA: TGTGCCAGCAGTACCCGGGAGAGCACTGAAGCTTTCTTT. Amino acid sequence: CASSTRESTEAFF.

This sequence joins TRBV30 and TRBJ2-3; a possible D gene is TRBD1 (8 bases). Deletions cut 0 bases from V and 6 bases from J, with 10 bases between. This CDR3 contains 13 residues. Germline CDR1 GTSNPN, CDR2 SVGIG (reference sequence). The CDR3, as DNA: TGTGCCTGGAGTGTACAGGGGGGGGATACGCAGTATTTT. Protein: CAWSVQGGDTQYF. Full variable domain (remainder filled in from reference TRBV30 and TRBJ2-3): SQTIHQWPATLVQPVGSPLSLECTVEGTSNPNLYWYRQAAGRGLQLLFYSVGIGQISSEVPQNLSASRPQDRQFILSSKKLLLSDSGFYLCAWSVQGGDTQYFGPGTRLTVL.

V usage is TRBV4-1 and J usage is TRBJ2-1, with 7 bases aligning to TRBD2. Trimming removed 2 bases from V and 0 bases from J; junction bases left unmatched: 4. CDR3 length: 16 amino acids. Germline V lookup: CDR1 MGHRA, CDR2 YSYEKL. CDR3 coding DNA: TGCGCCAGCAGCCAACATGGGGGGGACTCCTACAATGAGCAGTTCTTC. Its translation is CASSQHGGDSYNEQFF.

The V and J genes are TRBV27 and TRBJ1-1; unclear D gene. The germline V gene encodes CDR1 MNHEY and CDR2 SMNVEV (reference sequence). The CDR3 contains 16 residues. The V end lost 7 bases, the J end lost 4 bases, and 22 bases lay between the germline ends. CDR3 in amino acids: CASTPRGDPGSTEAFF. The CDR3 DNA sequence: TGTGCCAGCACCCCAAGAGGCGATCCGGGGTCCACTGAAGCTTTCTTT.

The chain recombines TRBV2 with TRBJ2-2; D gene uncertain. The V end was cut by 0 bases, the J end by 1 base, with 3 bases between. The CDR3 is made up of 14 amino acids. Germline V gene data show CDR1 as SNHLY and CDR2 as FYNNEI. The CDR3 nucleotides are TGTGCCAGCAGTGAAGCTAGGAACACCGGGGAGCTGTTTTTT. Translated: CASSEARNTGELFF.

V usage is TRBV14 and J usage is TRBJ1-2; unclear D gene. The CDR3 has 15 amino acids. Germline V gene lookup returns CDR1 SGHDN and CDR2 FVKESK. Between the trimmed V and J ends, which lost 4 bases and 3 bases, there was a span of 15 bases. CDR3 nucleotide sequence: TGTGCCAGCAGCCGGACCCGTTTCGGGGACTATGGCTACACCTTC. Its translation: CASSRTRFGDYGYTF.

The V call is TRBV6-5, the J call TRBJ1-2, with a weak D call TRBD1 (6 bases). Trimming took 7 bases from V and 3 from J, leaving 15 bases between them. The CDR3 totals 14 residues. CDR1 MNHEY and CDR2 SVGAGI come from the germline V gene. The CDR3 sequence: CASTQDSFYYGYTF. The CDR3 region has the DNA TGTGCCAGCACCCAGGACAGTTTTTACTATGGCTACACCTTC.

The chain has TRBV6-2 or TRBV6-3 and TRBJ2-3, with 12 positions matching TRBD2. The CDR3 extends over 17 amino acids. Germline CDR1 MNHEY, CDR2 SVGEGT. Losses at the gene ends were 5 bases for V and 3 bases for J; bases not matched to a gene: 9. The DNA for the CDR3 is TGTGCCAGCAGTATGGGGCTAGCGGGAGGGCCGACAGATACGCAGTATTTT. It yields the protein CASSMGLAGGPTDTQYF.

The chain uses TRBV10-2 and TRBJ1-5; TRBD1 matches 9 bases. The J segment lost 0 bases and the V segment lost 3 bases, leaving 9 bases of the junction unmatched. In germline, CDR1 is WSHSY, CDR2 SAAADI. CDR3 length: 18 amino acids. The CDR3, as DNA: TGCGCCAGCAGTGACCTGGGACAGGGACTTTATAGCAATCAGCCCCAGCATTTT. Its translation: CASSDLGQGLYSNQPQHF.

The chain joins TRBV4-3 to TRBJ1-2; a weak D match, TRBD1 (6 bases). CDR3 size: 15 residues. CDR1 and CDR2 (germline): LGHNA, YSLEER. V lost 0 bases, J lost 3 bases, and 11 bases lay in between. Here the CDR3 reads CASSQDATGDYGYTF. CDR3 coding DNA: TGCGCCAGCAGCCAAGACGCGACAGGCGACTATGGCTACACCTTC.

As DNA, the CDR3 is TGTGCCAGCAGCTCTGCTAGCGGACTCACAGATACGCAGTATTTT. Translated, it gives CASSSASGLTDTQYF. V usage is TRBV5-4 and J usage is TRBJ2-3; the match to TRBD2 covers 7 bases. The junction had 6 bases not matched to a gene; V was cut back by 3 bases and J by 2 bases. The CDR3 sequence is 15 residues long. The germline gives CDR1 SGHNT, CDR2 YYREEE (reference sequence).

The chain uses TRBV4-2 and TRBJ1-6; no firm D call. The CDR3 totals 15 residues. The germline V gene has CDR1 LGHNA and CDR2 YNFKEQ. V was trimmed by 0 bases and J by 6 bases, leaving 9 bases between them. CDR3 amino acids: CASSQEQTLNSPLHF. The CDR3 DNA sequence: TGTGCCAGCAGCCAAGAACAGACACTTAATTCACCCCTCCACTTT.

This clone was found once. The chain's CDR3 is CASSKLAGGRADEQFF. CDR3 bases: TGTGCCAGCAGCAAGTTAGCGGGGGGGCGCGCAGATGAGCAGTTCTTC. The chain employs TRBV7-2 and TRBJ2-1, with TRBD2 identical over 11 bases. The germline CDR1 and CDR2 sequences are SGHTA and FQGNSA. There are 16 residues in the CDR3. Trimming at V came to 5 bases and at J to 8 bases, leaving 11 bases not matched to a gene.

CDR3 amino acids: CASSEGQGAQGYTF. In DNA, the CDR3 is TGTGCCAGCAGCGAAGGACAGGGGGCTCAAGGCTACACCTTC. The genes are TRBV7-2 and TRBJ1-2, with 11 bases lining up with TRBD1. The CDR3 contains 14 residues. V shed 5 bases and J 8 bases; nucleotides not matched to a gene: 7. Germline assignment: CDR1 SGHTA and CDR2 FQGNSA.

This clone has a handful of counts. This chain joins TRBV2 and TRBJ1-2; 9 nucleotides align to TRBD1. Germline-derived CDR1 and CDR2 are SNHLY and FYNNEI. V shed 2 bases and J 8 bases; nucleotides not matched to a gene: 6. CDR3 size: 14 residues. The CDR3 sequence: CASSEYGGTGGYTF. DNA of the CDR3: TGTGCCAGCAGTGAATACGGCGGGACAGGGGGCTACACCTTC.

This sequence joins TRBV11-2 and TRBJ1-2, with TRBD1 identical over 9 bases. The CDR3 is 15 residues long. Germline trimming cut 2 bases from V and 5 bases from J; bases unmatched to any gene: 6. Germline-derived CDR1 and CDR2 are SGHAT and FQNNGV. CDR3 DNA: TGTGCCAGCAGCTTAACAGGGGGCAGCTATTATGGCTACACCTTC. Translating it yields CASSLTGGSYYGYTF.

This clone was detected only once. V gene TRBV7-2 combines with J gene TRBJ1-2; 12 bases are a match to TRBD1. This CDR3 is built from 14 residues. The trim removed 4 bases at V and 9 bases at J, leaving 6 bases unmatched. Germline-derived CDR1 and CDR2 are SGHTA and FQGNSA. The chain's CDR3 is CASSSRDRGPSYTF. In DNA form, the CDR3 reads TGTGCCAGCAGCTCCAGGGACAGGGGGCCTAGCTACACCTTC.

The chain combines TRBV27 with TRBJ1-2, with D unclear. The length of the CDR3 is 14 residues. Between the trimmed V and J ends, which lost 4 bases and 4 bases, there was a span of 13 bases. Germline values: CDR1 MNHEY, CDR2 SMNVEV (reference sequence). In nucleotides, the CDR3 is TGTGCCAGCAGTTCAACCCGGTCCCTCTATGGCTACACCTTC. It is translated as CASSSTRSLYGYTF.

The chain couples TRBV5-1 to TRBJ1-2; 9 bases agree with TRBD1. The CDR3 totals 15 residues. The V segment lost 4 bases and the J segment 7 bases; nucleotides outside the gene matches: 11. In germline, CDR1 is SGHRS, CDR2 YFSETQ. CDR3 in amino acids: CASSPRTGGEGGYTF. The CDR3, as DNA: TGCGCCAGCAGCCCAAGAACAGGGGGCGAAGGTGGCTACACCTTC.

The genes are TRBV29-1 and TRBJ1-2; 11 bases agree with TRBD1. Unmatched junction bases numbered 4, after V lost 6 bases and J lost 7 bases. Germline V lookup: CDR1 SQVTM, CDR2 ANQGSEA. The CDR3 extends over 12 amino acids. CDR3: CSVGQGAGGYTF. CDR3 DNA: TGCAGCGTCGGACAGGGGGCTGGTGGCTACACCTTC.